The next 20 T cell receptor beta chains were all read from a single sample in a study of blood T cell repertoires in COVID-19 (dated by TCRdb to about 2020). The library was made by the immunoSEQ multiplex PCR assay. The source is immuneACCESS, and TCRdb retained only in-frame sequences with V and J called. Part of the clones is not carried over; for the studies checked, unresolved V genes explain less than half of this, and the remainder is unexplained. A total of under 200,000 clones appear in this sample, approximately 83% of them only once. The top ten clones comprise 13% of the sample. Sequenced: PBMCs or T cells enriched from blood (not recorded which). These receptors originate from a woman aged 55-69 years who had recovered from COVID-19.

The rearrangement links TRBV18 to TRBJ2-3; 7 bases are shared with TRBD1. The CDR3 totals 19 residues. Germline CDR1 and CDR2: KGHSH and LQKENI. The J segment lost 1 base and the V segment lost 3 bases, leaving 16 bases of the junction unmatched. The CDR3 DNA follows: TGTGCCAGCTCACCCACCCTCAAAGGGGGCCGAGAGGGCACAGATACGCAGTATTTT. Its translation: CASSPTLKGGREGTDTQYF.

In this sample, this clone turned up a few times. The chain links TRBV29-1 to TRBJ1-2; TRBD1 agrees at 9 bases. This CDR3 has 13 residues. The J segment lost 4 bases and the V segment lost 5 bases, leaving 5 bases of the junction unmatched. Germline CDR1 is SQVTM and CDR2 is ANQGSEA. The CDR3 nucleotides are TGCAGCGTTACAGGGGGCTTGGGCTATGGCTACACCTTC. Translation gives CSVTGGLGYGYTF.

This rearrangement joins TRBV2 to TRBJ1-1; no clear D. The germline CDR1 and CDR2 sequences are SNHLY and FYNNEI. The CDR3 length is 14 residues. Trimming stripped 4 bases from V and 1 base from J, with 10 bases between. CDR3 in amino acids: CASSVAQANTEAFF. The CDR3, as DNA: TGTGCCAGCAGTGTAGCCCAGGCGAACACTGAAGCTTTCTTT. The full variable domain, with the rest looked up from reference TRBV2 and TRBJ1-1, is EPEVTQTPSHQVTQMGQEVILRCVPISNHLYFYWYRQILGQKVEFLVSFYNNEISEKSEIFDDQFSVERPDGSNFTLKIRSTKLEDSAMYFCASSVAQANTEAFFGQGTRLTVV.

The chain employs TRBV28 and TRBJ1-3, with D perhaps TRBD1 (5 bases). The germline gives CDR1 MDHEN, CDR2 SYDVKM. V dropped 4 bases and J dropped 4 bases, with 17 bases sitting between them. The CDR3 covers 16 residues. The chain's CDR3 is CASSYTGDVSGNTIYF. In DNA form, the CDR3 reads TGTGCCAGCAGTTATACAGGCGACGTTAGCGGAAACACCATATATTTT.

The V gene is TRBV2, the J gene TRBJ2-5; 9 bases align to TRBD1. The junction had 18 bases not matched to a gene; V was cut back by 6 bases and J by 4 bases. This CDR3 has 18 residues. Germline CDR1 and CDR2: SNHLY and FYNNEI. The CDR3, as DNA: TGTGCCAGCAGCGCGCCTTTAGGGACAGGGAGAAGGGGAGAGACCCAGTACTTC. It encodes CASSAPLGTGRRGETQYF.

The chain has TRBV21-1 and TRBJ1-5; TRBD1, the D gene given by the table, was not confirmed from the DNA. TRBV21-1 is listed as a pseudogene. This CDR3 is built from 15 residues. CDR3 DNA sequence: TGTGCCAGCCGACCCACAGCTAACGGTCTGACGCCCCAGCATTTT. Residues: CASRPTANGLTPQHF.

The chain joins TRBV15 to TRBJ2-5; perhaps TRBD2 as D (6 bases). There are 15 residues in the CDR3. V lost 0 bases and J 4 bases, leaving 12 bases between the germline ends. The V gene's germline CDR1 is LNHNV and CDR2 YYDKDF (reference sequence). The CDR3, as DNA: TGTGCCACCAGCAGAGATACTACGGGAGTAGAGACCCAGTACTTC. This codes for CATSRDTTGVETQYF.

In DNA form, the CDR3 reads TGTGCCAGCAGTCCTCGATCCGGGACAGGGGGTGGCTATGGCTACACCTTC. As protein: CASSPRSGTGGGYGYTF. This rearrangement joins TRBV6-4 to TRBJ1-2; 11 bases agree with TRBD1. Germline lookup yields CDR1 MRHNA and CDR2 SNTAGT. V gave up 5 bases and J gave up 4 bases; unmatched junction bases: 12. The CDR3 runs 17 residues.

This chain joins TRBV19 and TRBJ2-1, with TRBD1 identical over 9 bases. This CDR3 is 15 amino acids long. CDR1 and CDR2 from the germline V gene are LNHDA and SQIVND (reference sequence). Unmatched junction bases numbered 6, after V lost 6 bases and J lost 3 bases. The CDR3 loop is CASREDRGVYNEQFF. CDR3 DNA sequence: TGTGCCAGTAGGGAAGACAGGGGGGTCTACAATGAGCAGTTCTTC.

CDR3 in amino acids: CASRLQGATEAFF. CDR3 sequence (DNA): TGCGCCAGCAGATTACAGGGGGCAACTGAAGCTTTCTTT. This rearrangement joins TRBV5-1 to TRBJ1-1, with 9 nucleotides matching TRBD1. With V trimmed by 5 bases and J by 5 bases, 4 bases remained unmatched. The germline gives CDR1 SGHRS, CDR2 YFSETQ. This CDR3 contains 13 residues.

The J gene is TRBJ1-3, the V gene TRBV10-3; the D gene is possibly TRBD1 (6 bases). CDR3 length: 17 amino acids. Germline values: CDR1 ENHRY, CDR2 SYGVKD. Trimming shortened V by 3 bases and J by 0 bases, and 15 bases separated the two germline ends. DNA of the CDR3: TGTGCCATCAGTGATCCGGACAGATTGAGCTCTGGAAACACCATATATTTT. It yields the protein CAISDPDRLSSGNTIYF.

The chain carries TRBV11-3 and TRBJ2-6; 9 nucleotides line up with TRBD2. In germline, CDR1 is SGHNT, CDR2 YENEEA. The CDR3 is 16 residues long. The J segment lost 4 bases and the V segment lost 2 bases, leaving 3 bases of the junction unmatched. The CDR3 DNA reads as TGTGCCAGCAGCTTATCTAGCGGGATCGGGGCCAACGTCCTGACTTTC. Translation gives CASSLSSGIGANVLTF.

CDR3 nucleotides: TGTGCCAGCAGCCCTAGACTAGCGGGGTCAGATACGCAGTATTTT. This sequence encodes CASSPRLAGSDTQYF. The chain couples TRBV7-2 to TRBJ2-3; TRBD2 agrees at 11 bases. With 5 bases clipped from V and 4 bases from J, the junction kept 5 bases outside the gene matches. The V gene's germline CDR1 is SGHTA and CDR2 FQGNSA. There are 15 residues in the CDR3.

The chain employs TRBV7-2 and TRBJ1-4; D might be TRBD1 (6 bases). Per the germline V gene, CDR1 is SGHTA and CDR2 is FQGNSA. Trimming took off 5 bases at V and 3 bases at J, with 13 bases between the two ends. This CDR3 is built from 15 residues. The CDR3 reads CASSPQGKPNEKLFF. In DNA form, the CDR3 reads TGTGCCAGCAGCCCCCAGGGGAAACCTAATGAAAAACTGTTTTTT.

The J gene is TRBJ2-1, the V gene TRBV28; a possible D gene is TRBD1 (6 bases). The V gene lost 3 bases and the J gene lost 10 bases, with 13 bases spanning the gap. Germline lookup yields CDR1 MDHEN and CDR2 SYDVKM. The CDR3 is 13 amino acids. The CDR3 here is CASSFNTRGEQFF. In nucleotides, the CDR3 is TGTGCCAGCAGTTTCAATACGAGGGGGGAGCAGTTCTTC.

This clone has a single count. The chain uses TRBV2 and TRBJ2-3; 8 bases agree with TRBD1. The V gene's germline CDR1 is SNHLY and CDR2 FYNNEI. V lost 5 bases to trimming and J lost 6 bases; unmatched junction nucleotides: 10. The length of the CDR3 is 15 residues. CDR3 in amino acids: CASSSGTGFMDTQYF. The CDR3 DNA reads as TGTGCCAGCAGTTCCGGGACAGGTTTTATGGATACGCAGTATTTT.

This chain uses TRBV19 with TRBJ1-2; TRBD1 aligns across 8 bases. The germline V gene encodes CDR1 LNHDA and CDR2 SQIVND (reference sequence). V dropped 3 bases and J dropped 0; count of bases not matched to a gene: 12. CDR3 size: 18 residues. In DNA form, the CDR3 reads TGTGCCAGTAGTATGGGACCGGGACAGGTGGGAACTAACTATGGCTACACCTTC. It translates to CASSMGPGQVGTNYGYTF. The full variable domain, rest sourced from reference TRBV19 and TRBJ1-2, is DGGITQSPKYLFRKEGQNVTLSCEQNLNHDAMYWYRQDPGQGLRLIYYSQIVNDFQKGDIAEGYSVSREKKESFPLTVTSAQKNPTAFYLCASSMGPGQVGTNYGYTFGSGTRLTVV.

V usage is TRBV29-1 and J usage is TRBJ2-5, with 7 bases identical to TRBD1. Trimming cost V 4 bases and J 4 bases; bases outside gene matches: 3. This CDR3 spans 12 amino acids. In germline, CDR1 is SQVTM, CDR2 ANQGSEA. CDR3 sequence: CSVATGIETQYF. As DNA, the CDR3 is TGCAGCGTTGCGACAGGGATAGAGACCCAGTACTTC.

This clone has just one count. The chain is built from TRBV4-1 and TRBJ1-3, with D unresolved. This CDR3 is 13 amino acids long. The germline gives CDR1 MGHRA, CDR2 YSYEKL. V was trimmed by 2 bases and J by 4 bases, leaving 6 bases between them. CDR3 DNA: TGCGCCAGCAGCCAACTTTTAGGAAACACCATATATTTT. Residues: CASSQLLGNTIYF.

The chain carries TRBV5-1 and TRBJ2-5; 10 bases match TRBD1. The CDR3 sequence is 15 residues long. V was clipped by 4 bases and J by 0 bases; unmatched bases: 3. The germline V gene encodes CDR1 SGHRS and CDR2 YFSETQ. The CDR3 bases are TGCGCCAGCAGCACGGGACAGGGGTACCAAGAGACCCAGTACTTC. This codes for CASSTGQGYQETQYF.